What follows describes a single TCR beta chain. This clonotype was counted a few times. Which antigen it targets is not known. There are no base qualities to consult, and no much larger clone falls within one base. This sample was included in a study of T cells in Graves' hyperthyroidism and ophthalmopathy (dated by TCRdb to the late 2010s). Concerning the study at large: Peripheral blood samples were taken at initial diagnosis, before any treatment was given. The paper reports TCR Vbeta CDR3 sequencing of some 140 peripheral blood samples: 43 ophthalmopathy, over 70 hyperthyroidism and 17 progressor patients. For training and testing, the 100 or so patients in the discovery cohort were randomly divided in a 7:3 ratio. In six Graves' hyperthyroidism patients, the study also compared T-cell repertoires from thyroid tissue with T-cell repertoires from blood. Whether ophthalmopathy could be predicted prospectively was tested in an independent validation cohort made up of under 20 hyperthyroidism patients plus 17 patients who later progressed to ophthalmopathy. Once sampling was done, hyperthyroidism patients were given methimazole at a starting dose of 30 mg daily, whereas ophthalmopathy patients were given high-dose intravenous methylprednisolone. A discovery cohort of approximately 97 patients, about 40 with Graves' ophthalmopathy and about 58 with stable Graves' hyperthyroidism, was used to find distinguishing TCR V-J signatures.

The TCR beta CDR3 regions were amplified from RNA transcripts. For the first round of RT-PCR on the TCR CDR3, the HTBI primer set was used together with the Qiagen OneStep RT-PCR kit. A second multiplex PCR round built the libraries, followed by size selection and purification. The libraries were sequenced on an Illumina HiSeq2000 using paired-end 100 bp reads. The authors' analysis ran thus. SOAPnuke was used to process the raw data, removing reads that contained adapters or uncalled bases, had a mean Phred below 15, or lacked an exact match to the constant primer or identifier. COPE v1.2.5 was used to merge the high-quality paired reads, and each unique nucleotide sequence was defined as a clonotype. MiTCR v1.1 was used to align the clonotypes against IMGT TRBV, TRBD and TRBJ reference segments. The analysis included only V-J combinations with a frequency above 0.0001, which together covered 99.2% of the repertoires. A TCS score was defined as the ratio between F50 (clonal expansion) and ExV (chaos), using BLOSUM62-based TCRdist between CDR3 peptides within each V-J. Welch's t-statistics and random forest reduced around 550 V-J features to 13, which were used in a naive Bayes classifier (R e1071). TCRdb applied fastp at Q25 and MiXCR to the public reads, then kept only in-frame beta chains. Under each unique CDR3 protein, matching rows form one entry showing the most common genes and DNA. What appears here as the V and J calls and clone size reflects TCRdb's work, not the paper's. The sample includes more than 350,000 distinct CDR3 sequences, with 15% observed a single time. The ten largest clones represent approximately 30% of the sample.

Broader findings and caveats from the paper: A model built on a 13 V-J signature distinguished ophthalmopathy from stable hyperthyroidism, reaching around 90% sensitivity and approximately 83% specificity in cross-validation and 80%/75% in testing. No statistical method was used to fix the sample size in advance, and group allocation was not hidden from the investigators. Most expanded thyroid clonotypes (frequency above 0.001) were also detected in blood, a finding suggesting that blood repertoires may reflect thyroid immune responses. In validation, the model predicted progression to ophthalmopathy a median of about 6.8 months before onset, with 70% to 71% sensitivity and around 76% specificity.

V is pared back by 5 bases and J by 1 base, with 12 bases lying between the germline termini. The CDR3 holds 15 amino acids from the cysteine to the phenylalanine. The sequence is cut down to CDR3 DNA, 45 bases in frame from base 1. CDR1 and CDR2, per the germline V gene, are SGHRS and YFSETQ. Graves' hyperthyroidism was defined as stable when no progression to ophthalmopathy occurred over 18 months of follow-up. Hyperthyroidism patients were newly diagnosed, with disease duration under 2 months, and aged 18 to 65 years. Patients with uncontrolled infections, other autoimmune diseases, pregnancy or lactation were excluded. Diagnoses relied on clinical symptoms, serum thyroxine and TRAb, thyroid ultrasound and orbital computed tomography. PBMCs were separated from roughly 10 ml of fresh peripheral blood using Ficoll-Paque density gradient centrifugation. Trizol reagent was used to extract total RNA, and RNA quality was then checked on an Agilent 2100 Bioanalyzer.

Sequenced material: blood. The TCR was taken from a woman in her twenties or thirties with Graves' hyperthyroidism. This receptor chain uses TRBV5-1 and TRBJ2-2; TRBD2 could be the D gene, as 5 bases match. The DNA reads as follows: TGCGCCAGCAGAGACACGGGATTGAACACCGGGGAGCTGTTTTTT. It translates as CASRDTGLNTGELFF.